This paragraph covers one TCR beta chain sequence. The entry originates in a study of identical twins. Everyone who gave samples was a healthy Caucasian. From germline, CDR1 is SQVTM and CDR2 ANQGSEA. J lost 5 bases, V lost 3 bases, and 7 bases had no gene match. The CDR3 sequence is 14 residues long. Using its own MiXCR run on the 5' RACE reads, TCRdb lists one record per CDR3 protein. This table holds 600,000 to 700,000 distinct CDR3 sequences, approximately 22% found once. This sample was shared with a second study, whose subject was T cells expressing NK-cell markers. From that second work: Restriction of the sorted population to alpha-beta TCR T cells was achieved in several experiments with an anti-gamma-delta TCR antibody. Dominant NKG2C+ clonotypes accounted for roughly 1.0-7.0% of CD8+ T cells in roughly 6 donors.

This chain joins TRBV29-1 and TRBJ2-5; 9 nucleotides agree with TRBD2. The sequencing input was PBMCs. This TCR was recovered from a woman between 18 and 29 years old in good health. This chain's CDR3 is CSVDSSGRSETQYF. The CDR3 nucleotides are TGCAGCGTTGATTCCAGCGGGAGGTCCGAGACCCAGTACTTC.